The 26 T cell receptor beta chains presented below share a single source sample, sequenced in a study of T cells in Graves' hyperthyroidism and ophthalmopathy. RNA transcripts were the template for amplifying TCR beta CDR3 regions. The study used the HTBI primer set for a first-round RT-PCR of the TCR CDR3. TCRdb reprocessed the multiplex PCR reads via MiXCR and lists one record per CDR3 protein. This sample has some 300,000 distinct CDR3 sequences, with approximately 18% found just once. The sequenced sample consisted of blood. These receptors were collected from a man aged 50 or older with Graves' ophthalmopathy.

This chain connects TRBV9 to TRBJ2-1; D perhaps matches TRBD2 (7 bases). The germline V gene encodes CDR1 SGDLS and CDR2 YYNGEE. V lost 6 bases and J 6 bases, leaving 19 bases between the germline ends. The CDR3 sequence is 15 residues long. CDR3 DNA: TGTGCCAGCACCGGGGGCGGGGGAGGGAGCAATGAGCAGTTCTTC. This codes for CASTGGGGGSNEQFF.

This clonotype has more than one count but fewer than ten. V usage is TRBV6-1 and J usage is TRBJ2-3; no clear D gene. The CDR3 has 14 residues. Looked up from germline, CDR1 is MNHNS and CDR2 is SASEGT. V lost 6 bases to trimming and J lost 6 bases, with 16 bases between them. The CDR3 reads CASRLSFSRDTQYF. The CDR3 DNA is TGTGCCAGCAGGCTCAGTTTTTCTAGGGATACGCAGTATTTT.

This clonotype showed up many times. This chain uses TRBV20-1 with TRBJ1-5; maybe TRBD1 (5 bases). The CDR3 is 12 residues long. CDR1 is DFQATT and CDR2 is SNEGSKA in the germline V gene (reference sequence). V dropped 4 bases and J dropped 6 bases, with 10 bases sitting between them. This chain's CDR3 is CSATWGVQPQHF. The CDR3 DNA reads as TGCAGTGCTACGTGGGGGGTTCAGCCCCAGCATTTT.

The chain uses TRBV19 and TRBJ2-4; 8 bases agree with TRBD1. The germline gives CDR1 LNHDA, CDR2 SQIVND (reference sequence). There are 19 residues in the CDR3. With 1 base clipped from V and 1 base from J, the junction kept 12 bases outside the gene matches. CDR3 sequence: CASSIAGGGLSSAKNIQYF. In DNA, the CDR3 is TGTGCCAGTAGTATAGCAGGGGGCGGATTAAGTTCGGCCAAAAACATTCAGTACTTC.

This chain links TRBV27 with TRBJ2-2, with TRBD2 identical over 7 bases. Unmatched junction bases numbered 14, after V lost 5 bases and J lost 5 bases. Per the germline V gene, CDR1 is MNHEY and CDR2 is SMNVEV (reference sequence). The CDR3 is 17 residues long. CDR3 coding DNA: TGTGCCAGCAGTCAGAAACCGTGGGCTAGCGGTACCGGGGAGCTGTTTTTT. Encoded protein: CASSQKPWASGTGELFF.

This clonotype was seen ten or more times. The CDR3 spells CASSSVRGDEQYF. Here the CDR3 DNA reads TGTGCCAGCAGCTCAGTACGGGGAGACGAGCAGTACTTC. This sequence joins TRBV11-3 and TRBJ2-7, with D perhaps matching TRBD2 (5 bases). V lost 4 bases to trimming and J lost 5 bases, with 12 bases between them. Germline V gene data show CDR1 as SGHNT and CDR2 as YENEEA. The CDR3 has 13 residues. The whole variable domain, remainder taken from reference TRBV11-3 and TRBJ2-7, is EAGVVQSPRYKIIEKKQPVAFWCNPISGHNTLYWYLQNLGQGPELLIRYENEEAVDDSQLPKDRFSAERLKGVDSTLKIQPAELGDSAVYLCASSSVRGDEQYFGPGTRLTVT.

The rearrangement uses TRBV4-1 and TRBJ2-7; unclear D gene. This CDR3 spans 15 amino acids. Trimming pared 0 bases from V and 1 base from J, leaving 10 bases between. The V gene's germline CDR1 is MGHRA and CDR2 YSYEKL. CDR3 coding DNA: TGCGCCAGCAGCCAAGATATCGTCACTTCCTACGAGCAGTACTTC. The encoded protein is CASSQDIVTSYEQYF.

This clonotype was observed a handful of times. The CDR3 sequence is CAWTGRGDRVNSPLHF. The CDR3 nucleotides read TGTGCCTGGACTGGTCGTGGGGACAGGGTTAATTCACCCCTCCACTTT. The chain uses TRBV30 and TRBJ1-6; 9 bases are a match to TRBD1. Germline V gene lookup returns CDR1 GTSNPN and CDR2 SVGIG (reference sequence). V dropped 4 bases and J dropped 6; count of bases not matched to a gene: 10. CDR3 length equals 16 residues.

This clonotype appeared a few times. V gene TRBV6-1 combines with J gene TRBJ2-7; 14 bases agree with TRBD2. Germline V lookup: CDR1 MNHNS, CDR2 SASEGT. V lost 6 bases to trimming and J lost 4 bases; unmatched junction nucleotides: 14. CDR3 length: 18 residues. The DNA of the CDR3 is TGTGCCAGCAGCCTTTCTTTATCCGGACTAGCGGGAGGTTACGAGCAGTACTTC. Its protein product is CASSLSLSGLAGGYEQYF.

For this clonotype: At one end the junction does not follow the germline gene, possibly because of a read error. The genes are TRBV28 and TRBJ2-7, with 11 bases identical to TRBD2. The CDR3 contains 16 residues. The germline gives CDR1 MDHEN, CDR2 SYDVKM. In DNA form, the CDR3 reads TGTACCAGCAGTCCACCTGGGACTAGCGGACTCTACGAGCAGTACTTC. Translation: CTSSPPGTSGLYEQYF.

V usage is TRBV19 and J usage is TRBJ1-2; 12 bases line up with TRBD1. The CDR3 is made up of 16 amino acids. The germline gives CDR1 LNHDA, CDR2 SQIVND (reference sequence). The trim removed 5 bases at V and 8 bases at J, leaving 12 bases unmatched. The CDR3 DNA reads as TGTGCCAGTAGTGGTCGATTTGGGACAGGGGGCGGCGGCTACACCTTC. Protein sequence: CASSGRFGTGGGGYTF. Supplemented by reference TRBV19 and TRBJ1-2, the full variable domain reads DGGITQSPKYLFRKEGQNVTLSCEQNLNHDAMYWYRQDPGQGLRLIYYSQIVNDFQKGDIAEGYSVSREKKESFPLTVTSAQKNPTAFYLCASSGRFGTGGGGYTFGSGTRLTVV.

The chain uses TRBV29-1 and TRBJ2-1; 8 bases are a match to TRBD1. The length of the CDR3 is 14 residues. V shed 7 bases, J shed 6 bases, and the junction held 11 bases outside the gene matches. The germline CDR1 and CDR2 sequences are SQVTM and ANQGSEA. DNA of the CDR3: TGCAGCGGTGTAGGGACAGGCCATGGCAATGAGCAGTTCTTC. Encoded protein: CSGVGTGHGNEQFF.

CDR3 DNA: TGTGCCAGCAGTTACGGGACAGGGGGGAAAGAGACCCAGTACTTC. It codes for CASSYGTGGKETQYF. The chain links TRBV6-5 to TRBJ2-5; TRBD1 aligns across 11 bases. The CDR3 is 15 residues long. Germline loops: CDR1 MNHEY, CDR2 SVGAGI. V dropped 2 bases and J dropped 3; count of bases not matched to a gene: 2.

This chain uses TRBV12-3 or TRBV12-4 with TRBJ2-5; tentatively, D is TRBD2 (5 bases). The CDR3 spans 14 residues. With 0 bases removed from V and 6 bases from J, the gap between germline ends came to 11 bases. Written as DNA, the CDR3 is TGTGCCAGCAGTTTAGCGGCGGGCAAAAAGACCCAGTACTTC. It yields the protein CASSLAAGKKTQYF.

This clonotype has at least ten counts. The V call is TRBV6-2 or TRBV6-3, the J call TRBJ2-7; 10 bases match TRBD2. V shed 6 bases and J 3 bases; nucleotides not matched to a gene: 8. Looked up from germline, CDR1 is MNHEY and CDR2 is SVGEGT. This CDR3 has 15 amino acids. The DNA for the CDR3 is TGTGCCAGCAGCTCCCCTAGCGGGAGATACTACGAGCAGTACTTC. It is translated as CASSSPSGRYYEQYF.

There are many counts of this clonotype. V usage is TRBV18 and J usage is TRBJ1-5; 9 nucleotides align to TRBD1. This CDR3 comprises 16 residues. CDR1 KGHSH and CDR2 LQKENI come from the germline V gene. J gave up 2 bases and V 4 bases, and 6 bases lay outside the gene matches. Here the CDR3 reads CASSRGQGGGNQPQHF. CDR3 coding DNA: TGTGCCAGCTCACGGGGACAGGGCGGCGGCAATCAGCCCCAGCATTTT.

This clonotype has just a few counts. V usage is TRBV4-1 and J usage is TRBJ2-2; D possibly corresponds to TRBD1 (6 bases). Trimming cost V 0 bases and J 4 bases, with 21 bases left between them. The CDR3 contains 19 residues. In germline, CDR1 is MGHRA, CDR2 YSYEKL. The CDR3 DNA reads TGCGCCAGCAGCCAAGATATCCCGGACAGCCACGATACCACCGGGGAGCTGTTTTTT. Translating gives CASSQDIPDSHDTTGELFF.

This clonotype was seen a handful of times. The DNA of the CDR3 is TGTGCCAGCAGCGTAGGTGACCGGGGCCGGTTCACAGATACGCAGTATTTT. Translated, it gives CASSVGDRGRFTDTQYF. The rearrangement links TRBV9 to TRBJ2-3; D tentatively fits TRBD1 or TRBD2 (5 bases each). V was pared by 0 bases and J by 2 bases, with 16 bases between. CDR1 SGDLS and CDR2 YYNGEE come from the germline V gene. The CDR3 is made up of 17 amino acids.

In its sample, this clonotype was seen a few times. CDR3 protein: CASSSRPTGELFF. The CDR3 DNA reads TGCGCCAGCAGCTCCCGCCCCACCGGGGAGCTGTTTTTT. The rearrangement joins TRBV5-1 to TRBJ2-2; D ambiguous. This CDR3 has 13 residues. Germline assignment: CDR1 SGHRS and CDR2 YFSETQ. The V end was cut by 3 bases, the J end by 4 bases, with 7 bases between.

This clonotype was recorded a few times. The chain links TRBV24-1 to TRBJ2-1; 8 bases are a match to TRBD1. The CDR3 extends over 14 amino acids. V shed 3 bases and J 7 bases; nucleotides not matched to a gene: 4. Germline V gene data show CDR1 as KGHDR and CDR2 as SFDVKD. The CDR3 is CATSDRTGWNEQFF. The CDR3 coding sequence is TGTGCCACCAGTGATCGGACAGGGTGGAATGAGCAGTTCTTC.

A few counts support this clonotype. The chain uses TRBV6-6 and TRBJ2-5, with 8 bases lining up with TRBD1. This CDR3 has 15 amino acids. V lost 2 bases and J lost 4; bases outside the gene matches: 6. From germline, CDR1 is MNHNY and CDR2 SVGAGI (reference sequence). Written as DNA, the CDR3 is TGTGCCAGCAGTTACGTGGGACAGGAGGTAGAGACCCAGTACTTC. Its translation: CASSYVGQEVETQYF.

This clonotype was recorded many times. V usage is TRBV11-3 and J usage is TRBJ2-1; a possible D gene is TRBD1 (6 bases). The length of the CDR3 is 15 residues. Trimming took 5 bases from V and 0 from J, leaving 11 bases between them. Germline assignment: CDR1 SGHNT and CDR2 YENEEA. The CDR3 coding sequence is TGTGCCAGCAGCCCTGGGGGCAGCTCCTACAATGAGCAGTTCTTC. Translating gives CASSPGGSSYNEQFF.

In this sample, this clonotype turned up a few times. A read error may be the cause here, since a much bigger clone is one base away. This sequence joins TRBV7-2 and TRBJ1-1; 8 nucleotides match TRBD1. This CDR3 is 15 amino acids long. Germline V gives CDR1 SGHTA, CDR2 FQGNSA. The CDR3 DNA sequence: TGTGCCAACAGCTCACTACAGGGGGTGAGCACTGAAGCTTTCTTT. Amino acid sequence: CANSSLQGVSTEAFF.

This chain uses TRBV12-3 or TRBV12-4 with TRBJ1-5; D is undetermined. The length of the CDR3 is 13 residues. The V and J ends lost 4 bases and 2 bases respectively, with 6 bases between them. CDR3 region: CASSSEGNQPQHF. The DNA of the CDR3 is TGTGCCAGCAGTTCTGAGGGCAATCAGCCCCAGCATTTT.

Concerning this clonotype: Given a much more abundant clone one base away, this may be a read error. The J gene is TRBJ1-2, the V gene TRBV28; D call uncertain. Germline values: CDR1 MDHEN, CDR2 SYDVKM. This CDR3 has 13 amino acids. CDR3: CASSLRRVDGYIF. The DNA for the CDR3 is TGTGCCAGCAGTTTGAGGAGGGTCGATGGCTACATCTTC.

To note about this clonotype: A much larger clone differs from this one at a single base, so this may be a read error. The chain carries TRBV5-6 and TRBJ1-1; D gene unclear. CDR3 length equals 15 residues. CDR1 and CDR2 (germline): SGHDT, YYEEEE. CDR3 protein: CASGLRSRLNTEAFF. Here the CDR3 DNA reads TGTGCCAGCGGCTTGAGGTCGCGTCTGAACACTGAAGCTTTCTTT. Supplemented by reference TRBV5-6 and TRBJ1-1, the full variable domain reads DAGVTQSPTHLIKTRGQQVTLRCSPKSGHDTVSWYQQALGQGPQFIFQYYEEEERQRGNFPDRFSGHQFPNYSSELNVNALLLGDSALYLCASGLRSRLNTEAFFGQGTRLTVV.